This passage covers 26 T cell receptor beta chains from one sample sequenced in a study of shared clonotypes between healthy human individuals. Produced via immunoSEQ multiplex PCR; TCRdb's table is partial and in-frame only. In the table there are about 1.5 million clones, roughly 98% of which are singletons. The sequencing input was naive CD4+ T cells sorted from blood. The subset here: CD45RA+ positively selected. The receptor source for this set is a man aged 30 to 39 in good health.

The chain links TRBV5-5 to TRBJ2-7, with D possibly matching TRBD2 (6 bases). V was pared by 1 base and J by 3 bases, with 8 bases between. CDR1 is SGHKS, CDR2 YYEKEE, per germline (reference sequence). The CDR3 spans 13 residues. Here the CDR3 reads CASSLLRDYEQYF. CDR3 coding DNA: TGTGCCAGCAGCTTGTTGCGGGACTACGAGCAGTACTTC.

This chain links TRBV14 with TRBJ1-2; D is uncertain. The ends were cut back, 0 bases at V and 5 bases at J, with 13 bases in the middle. This CDR3 has 15 residues. From germline, CDR1 is SGHDN and CDR2 FVKESK. CDR3 in amino acids: CASSQDPWIQYGYTF. The CDR3 nucleotides read TGTGCCAGCAGCCAAGATCCGTGGATCCAGTATGGCTACACCTTC.

V and J are TRBV7-9 and TRBJ1-4; D is undetermined. Trimming took 0 bases from V and 8 from J, leaving 10 bases between them. The germline CDR1 and CDR2 sequences are SEHNR and FQNEAQ (reference sequence). The CDR3 totals 14 residues. CDR3 bases: TGTGCCAGCAGCTTAGCCGGACGGCAAGAAAAACTGTTTTTT. As protein: CASSLAGRQEKLFF.

The V and J genes are TRBV6-1 and TRBJ2-3; D is ambiguous. CDR1 and CDR2 from the germline V gene are MNHNS and SASEGT. The CDR3 totals 13 residues. With 3 bases removed from V and 10 bases from J, the gap between germline ends came to 14 bases. DNA of the CDR3: TGTGCCAGCAGTGACGGCCCCAAAATCCCGCAGTATTTT. Amino acid sequence: CASSDGPKIPQYF.

The J gene is TRBJ2-7, the V gene TRBV6-5; 7 nucleotides agree with TRBD1. Trimming cost V 2 bases and J 3 bases; bases outside gene matches: 4. The CDR3 is made up of 14 amino acids. Germline V gives CDR1 MNHEY, CDR2 SVGAGI. CDR3 DNA sequence: TGTGCCAGCAGTTACAGGGACAGAGACTACGAGCAGTACTTC. The encoded protein is CASSYRDRDYEQYF.

The chain links TRBV25-1 to TRBJ2-1, with 8 bases that match TRBD1. There are 16 residues in the CDR3. V shed 1 base, J shed 2 bases, and the junction held 4 bases outside the gene matches. Germline-derived CDR1 and CDR2 are MGHDK and SYGVNS. As DNA, the CDR3 is TGTGCCAGCAGTGAATGGGACAGGAGGGCCTACAATGAGCAGTTCTTC. Protein sequence: CASSEWDRRAYNEQFF.

For this clone: Other DNA sequences in this sample translate to the same CDR3. This CDR3 is CSAATNEKLFF. DNA of the CDR3: TGCAGCGCTGCAACTAATGAAAAACTGTTTTTT. V gene TRBV29-1 combines with J gene TRBJ1-4; D is unclear. The CDR3 is 11 amino acids. Trimming took off 7 bases at V and 0 bases at J, with 3 bases between the two ends. Germline assignment: CDR1 SQVTM and CDR2 ANQGSEA. The variable domain in full, with the rest retrieved from reference TRBV29-1 and TRBJ1-4, is SAVISQKPSRDICQRGTSLTIQCQVDSQVTMMFWYRQQPGQSLTLIATANQGSEATYESGFVIDKFPISRPNLTFSTLTVSNMSPEDSSIYLCSAATNEKLFFGSGTQLSVL.

As regards this clone: The sample carries other DNA sequences with the same CDR3. The V call is TRBV9, the J call TRBJ2-7; TRBD1 might be the D (7 bases). The germline gives CDR1 SGDLS, CDR2 YYNGEE. V lost 0 bases and J lost 2, with 12 bases in between. This CDR3 contains 15 residues. The chain's CDR3 is CASSVGQGGTYEQYF. The CDR3 DNA reads TGTGCCAGCAGCGTAGGACAGGGAGGAACCTACGAGCAGTACTTC.

In its sample, this clone was seen once. The V and J genes are TRBV18 and TRBJ2-1; D unresolved. Germline values: CDR1 KGHSH, CDR2 LQKENI. CDR3 size: 15 residues. The germline V and J ends were trimmed by 6 bases and 5 bases, with 17 bases remaining between them. As DNA, the CDR3 is TGTGCCAGCTCCTCGACCCCCGCCATGAACAATGAGCAGTTCTTC. Amino acids: CASSSTPAMNNEQFF.

Note on this clone: The sample has other DNA sequences that encode this CDR3 too. The chain links TRBV6-5 to TRBJ2-7, with D unresolved. CDR1 and CDR2 (germline): MNHEY, SVGAGI. Trimming stripped 0 bases from V and 5 bases from J, with 8 bases between. The CDR3 has 13 amino acids. For the CDR3, the DNA is TGTGCCAGCAGTTACTCGCAGGTACACGAGCAGTACTTC. It specifies CASSYSQVHEQYF.

V gene TRBV5-4 combines with J gene TRBJ1-1, with D maybe TRBD1 (5 bases). V dropped 4 bases and J dropped 11 bases, with 21 bases sitting between them. The germline V gene has CDR1 SGHNT and CDR2 YYREEE (reference sequence). This CDR3 is built from 14 residues. The CDR3 bases are TGTGCCAGCAGCCTCCCCCAAGTAAGGGGAAACGCTTTCTTT. This encodes CASSLPQVRGNAFF.

On this clone: At the DNA level, this CDR3 is encoded by other sequences in the same sample as well. V is TRBV2 and J is TRBJ2-5; D possibly corresponds to TRBD1 (7 bases). CDR1 and CDR2 from the germline V gene are SNHLY and FYNNEI. With 6 bases removed from V and 0 bases from J, the gap between germline ends came to 11 bases. The CDR3 extends over 14 amino acids. CDR3 loop: CASSAGQYQETQYF. The CDR3 DNA follows: TGTGCCAGCAGCGCGGGACAGTACCAAGAGACCCAGTACTTC.

Worth noting for this clone: Mismatch with germline at one junction end may stem from a read error. The chain uses TRBV28 and TRBJ2-1; no reliable D call. CDR1 is MDHEN, CDR2 SYDVKM, per germline. This CDR3 has 13 amino acids. The CDR3 DNA reads as TGTGCCAGCACTTTAAGCTCCTACAATGAGCAGTTCTTC. This translates into CASTLSSYNEQFF.

The chain recombines TRBV6-1 with TRBJ1-1; 7 bases map to TRBD1. From germline, CDR1 is MNHNS and CDR2 SASEGT. The V and J ends lost 4 bases and 10 bases, in that order; junction bases with no gene match: 24. There are 18 residues in the CDR3. CDR3 nucleotides: TGTGCCAGCAGTGCAAAATCGTGGTCAACAGGGGAGGGAGCGGTAGCTTTCTTT. Its translation is CASSAKSWSTGEGAVAFF.

The rearrangement joins TRBV10-2 to TRBJ1-4, with D possibly TRBD1 on 6 matching bases. In germline, CDR1 is WSHSY, CDR2 SAAADI. CDR3 size: 17 residues. V gave up 4 bases and J gave up 4 bases, with 19 bases separating them. The CDR3 loop reads CASSVIPSRGFNEKLFF. The CDR3 bases are TGCGCCAGCAGTGTCATCCCCTCCAGGGGCTTTAATGAAAAACTGTTTTTT.

The chain is built from TRBV6-5 and TRBJ1-2, with TRBD1 as a possible D gene (6 bases). V was trimmed by 6 bases and J by 6 bases, leaving 20 bases between them. Looked up from germline, CDR1 is MNHEY and CDR2 is SVGAGI. This CDR3 is 15 amino acids long. The CDR3 nucleotides are TGTGCCAGCAGCTCCCGGGGGGGCCCCTACAATGGCTACACCTTC. Encoded protein: CASSSRGGPYNGYTF.

This sequence joins TRBV9 and TRBJ2-1; D is perhaps TRBD2 (7 bases). Trimming left V 4 bases short and J 6 bases short, with 11 bases between. Per the germline V gene, CDR1 is SGDLS and CDR2 is YYNGEE. The CDR3 is 13 amino acids. The CDR3 DNA sequence: TGTGCCAGCAGCCAGGGGAGGGGCAATGAGCAGTTCTTC. Translating it yields CASSQGRGNEQFF.

The CDR3 DNA is TGTGCCAGCAGCCAAAAACCCAGGGTAGGGGAGCAGTACTTC. It yields the protein CASSQKPRVGEQYF. The chain carries TRBV7-2 and TRBJ2-7; weak D call: TRBD1 (5 bases). CDR1 is SGHTA and CDR2 is FQGNSA in the germline V gene. Trimming removed 5 bases at V and 7 bases at J, with 18 bases between. CDR3 size: 14 residues.

The chain employs TRBV6-5 and TRBJ2-7; D remains ambiguous. Germline CDR1 MNHEY, CDR2 SVGAGI. The CDR3 extends over 14 amino acids. Between the trimmed V and J ends, which lost 6 bases and 0 bases, there was a span of 12 bases. The CDR3 DNA sequence: TGTGCCAGCAGACATCAGAAAGGCTCCTACGAGCAGTACTTC. It yields the protein CASRHQKGSYEQYF.

The CDR3 DNA follows: TGCAGCGTTGACGCGGACGGATCCTACGAGCAGTACTTC. Its translation is CSVDADGSYEQYF. J is TRBJ2-7 and V is TRBV29-1, with D unresolved. Trimming stripped 3 bases from V and 1 base from J, with 10 bases between. Looked up from germline, CDR1 is SQVTM and CDR2 is ANQGSEA. The CDR3 contains 13 residues.

The V call is TRBV27, the J call TRBJ1-2; a weak D match, TRBD1 (5 bases). Germline CDR1 is MNHEY and CDR2 is SMNVEV (reference sequence). The V end was cut by 6 bases, the J end by 6 bases, with 14 bases between. The CDR3 has 13 amino acids. The CDR3 here is CASSLLRGHGYTF. The DNA of the CDR3 is TGTGCCAGCAGCCTCCTCCGGGGACATGGCTACACCTTC.

The J gene is TRBJ2-7, the V gene TRBV15, with D perhaps matching TRBD2 (5 bases). V was pared by 3 bases and J by 2 bases, with 17 bases between. Germline CDR1 reads LNHNV; CDR2 reads YYDKDF (reference sequence). CDR3 length equals 16 residues. The CDR3 region has the DNA TGTGCCACCAGCAGTCAAAAGGTCCAAGCGGCCTACGAGCAGTACTTC. This sequence encodes CATSSQKVQAAYEQYF.

The chain is built from TRBV7-3 and TRBJ2-1, with 14 bases aligning to TRBD2. CDR1 and CDR2 (germline): SGHTA, FQGTGA. This CDR3 is 16 amino acids long. J was trimmed by 8 bases and V by 4 bases; bases with no gene match: 7. CDR3 sequence: CASSSGTSGRFDEQFF. In nucleotides, the CDR3 is TGTGCCAGCAGCTCGGGGACTAGCGGGAGATTTGATGAGCAGTTCTTC.

The chain is built from TRBV2 and TRBJ2-1; tentatively, D is TRBD1 (6 bases). From germline, CDR1 is SNHLY and CDR2 FYNNEI. V lost 10 bases and J lost 10, with 14 bases in between. The CDR3 is 11 residues long. The CDR3: CATYRDREQFF. The CDR3 coding sequence is TGTGCCACCTACAGGGATCGCGAGCAGTTCTTC.

The chain joins TRBV29-1 to TRBJ2-3; D is perhaps TRBD1 or TRBD2 (5 bases each). V lost 2 bases and J 2 bases, leaving 11 bases between the germline ends. The germline V gene has CDR1 SQVTM and CDR2 ANQGSEA. The CDR3 contains 14 residues. The DNA of the CDR3 is TGCAGCGTTGAAATTGGGACCGACACAGATACGCAGTATTTT. Residues: CSVEIGTDTDTQYF.

J is TRBJ2-3 and V is TRBV15; D uncertain. The CDR3 runs to 15 residues. From germline, CDR1 is LNHNV and CDR2 YYDKDF (reference sequence). V was cut by 0 bases and J by 2 bases, with 9 bases left in between. As DNA, the CDR3 is TGTGCCACCAGCAGAGACCAGACACCCACAGATACGCAGTATTTT. Protein: CATSRDQTPTDTQYF. The full variable domain, rest sourced from reference TRBV15 and TRBJ2-3, is DAMVIQNPRYQVTQFGKPVTLSCSQTLNHNVMYWYQQKSSQAPKLLFHYYDKDFNNEADTPDNFQSRRPNTSFCFLDIRSPGLGDTAMYLCATSRDQTPTDTQYFGPGTRLTVL.